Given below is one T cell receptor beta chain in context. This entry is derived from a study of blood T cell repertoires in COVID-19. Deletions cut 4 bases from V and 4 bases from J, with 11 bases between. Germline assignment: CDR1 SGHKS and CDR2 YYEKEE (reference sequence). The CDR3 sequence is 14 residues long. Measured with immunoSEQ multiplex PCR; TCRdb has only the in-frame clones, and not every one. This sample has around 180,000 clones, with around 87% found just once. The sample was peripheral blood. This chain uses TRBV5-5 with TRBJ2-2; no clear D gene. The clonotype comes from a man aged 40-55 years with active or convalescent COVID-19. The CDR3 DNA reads TGTGCCAGCAGCCCCACTAAGAGCACCGGGGAGCTGTTTTTT. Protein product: CASSPTKSTGELFF. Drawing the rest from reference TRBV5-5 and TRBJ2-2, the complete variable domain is DAGVTQSPTHLIKTRGQQVTLRCSPISGHKSVSWYQQVLGQGPQFIFQYYEKEERGRGNFPDRFSARQFPNYSSELNVNALLLGDSALYLCASSPTKSTGELFFGEGSRLTVL.